This T cell receptor beta chain comes out of a study of PD-1 blockade in classical Hodgkin lymphoma (dated by TCRdb to about 2020). Notes on the research overall: Nivolumab dosing was 3 mg/kg intravenously every 2 weeks, continuing until either disease progression or unacceptable toxicity. To define a peripheral blood immune signature of response to PD-1 blockade in classical Hodgkin lymphoma, the study combined TCR beta sequencing with CyTOF.

As for this clone: No cognate antigen has been identified for it. The junction shows a germline mismatch at one end, possibly a read error. Other DNA sequences in the same sample also yield this CDR3.

The time point label corresponds to: cycle 2 day 1 (C2D1) of nivolumab. Relapse after autologous stem cell transplantation had occurred in all trial patients, and cohorts A, B and C were distinguished by prior brentuximab vedotin exposure. The trial cohort included 50 to 70 patients with relapsed/refractory classical Hodgkin lymphoma, and each patient had a best overall response of complete response, partial response or progressive disease. Trial patients were treated with single-agent nivolumab in the multi-cohort phase II CheckMate 205 trial. An independent review committee assessed best overall response using the 2007 International Working Group response criteria. Trial PBMCs were collected just before the start of nivolumab (C1D1) and during therapy at cycle 2 day 1 and cycle 4 day 1. Peripheral blood was collected in 8 mL Vacutainer Cell Preparation Tubes, from which PBMCs were isolated by centrifugation and then cryopreserved.

General study outcomes and caveats: Diversity was lower in patients who began nivolumab less than 1 year after ASCT, so these patients were left out of later analyses to avoid confounding by immune reconstitution. Baseline TCR diversity was reported as lower in newly diagnosed patients than in healthy donors, and lower still in relapsed/refractory patients. Trial patients achieving complete response had baseline diversity similar to newly diagnosed patients, whereas partial responders and progressors had significantly lower diversity. The study was limited to a single clinical trial cohort, and causes of repertoire differences, possibly disease activity or prior therapy, remained undefined. By C4D1, a significant rise was seen in CD4+ TCR diversity but not in CD8+ TCR diversity (p=0.0027 vs p=0.16), and the rise was most apparent among complete responders (p=0.02).

The Qiagen DNeasy kit was used to extract genomic DNA both from unsorted PBMCs and from the negatively selected CD4+ and CD8+ fractions. Using primers that anneal to V and J segments, immunoSEQ multiplex PCR amplified the TCR beta CDR3 regions. A synthetic immune receptor repertoire was used to minimize amplification bias, and remaining bias was computationally removed after sequencing. From the authors' description of their analysis: Repertoire diversity was quantified as the Shannon entropy index using custom Python scripts. Unsorted, CD4+ and CD8+ repertoires were analyzed separately, except in combined analyses where CD4+ and CD8+ sequences were merged in silico. A clone counted as expanded when the clone's frequency after treatment rose at least 2-fold relative to C1D1, and clones undetected at baseline were given a pseudocount of 0.5. Singleton clones were defined as clones with 0 or 1 copy at C1D1, and non-singleton clones were defined as clones with 2 or more copies. Clones expanded in unsorted samples were assigned a CD4+, CD8+ or unknown annotation through matching of protein sequences in sorted samples from the same patient. Diversity changes from C1D1 to C4D1 were tested in paired samples using Wilcoxon tests. In TCRdb, the immuneACCESS table is reduced to in-frame sequences with V and J assigned. These tables do not hold every clone; where another copy was compared, an unresolved V gene accounts for under half, and the others remain unexplained. That table gives V, J and clone size, and the DNA gave D and trimming. The sample includes approximately 150,000 clones, with less than 80% observed a single time. The ten largest account for roughly 9.8% of the sample.

Inclusive of the bounding cysteine and phenylalanine, the CDR3 is 14 residues long. The sequence is cut down to CDR3 DNA, 42 bases in frame from base 1. From a lookup of the germline V gene (reference sequence), CDR1 and CDR2 are MNHNY and SVGAGI. The receptor comes from a human donor with classical Hodgkin lymphoma. Sequencing used peripheral blood mononuclear cells (PBMCs), obtained before the second cycle of nivolumab. The chain joins TRBV6-6 to TRBJ2-7, with 9 central nucleotides matching TRBD1. The CDR3 protein: CASSRQGGSYEQYF. The nucleotides are TGTGCCAGCAGTCGACAGGGGGGATCCTACGAGCAGTACTTT.